This T cell receptor beta chain was obtained from a study of neurological immune-mediated disorders. Study-level results: Patients with HTLV-1-associated myelopathy showed the most TCR clonal expansion. Those with multiple sclerosis showed the least, falling below healthy controls.

In its sample, this clonotype was seen many times. Its specificity is not known. Each sorted-subset library came from 800,000 to 1,000,000 CD4+ or CD8+ T cells. One entry per CDR3 protein, called by TCRdb with MiXCR from the 5' RACE reads. The table records 35,000 to 50,000 distinct CDR3 sequences, about 14% of them present only once. After removal of 1 base from V and 4 bases from J, the junction contained 7 bases not matched to a gene. Germline V gene lookup returns CDR1 SGHTA and CDR2 FQGNSA. The CDR3 is 16 amino acids. The chain couples TRBV7-2 to TRBJ1-1; 9 positions agree with TRBD1. This TCR was sampled from a woman in her sixties or seventies with HTLV-1-associated myelopathy (HAM/TSP). Sequencing input: CD4+ T cells from blood. The CDR3 spells CASSLVGQGFITEAFF. The CDR3 DNA reads as TGTGCCAGCAGCTTAGTGGGACAGGGCTTTATCACTGAAGCTTTCTTT.